The T cell receptor beta chain described here comes from a study of Graves' ophthalmopathy and Graves' hyperthyroidism. There are 16 residues in the CDR3. Germline values: CDR1 SGHVS, CDR2 FQNEAQ. V lost 6 bases to trimming and J lost 3 bases, with 20 bases between them. Amplification targeted the TCR beta CDR3 regions, with RNA transcripts as the source material. The authors performed first-round RT-PCR with HTBI primers and then a second-round multiplex PCR. From the multiplex PCR reads, TCRdb called clonotypes with MiXCR, one entry per CDR3 protein. Of 350,000 or so distinct CDR3 sequences listed, under 20% were seen once; the top ten hold 9% to 15%.

The clonotype originates from an adult man with Graves' ophthalmopathy. V is TRBV7-8 and J is TRBJ1-2; TRBD1 might be the D (5 bases). The sample consisted of peripheral blood. The CDR3 region is CASRYDGPGTDYGYTF. In DNA form, the CDR3 reads TGTGCCAGCAGATACGACGGGCCCGGGACTGACTATGGCTACACCTTC.